The clone carrying this T cell receptor beta chain has only a few counts. Its antigen is unknown. Inclusion characteristics of ophthalmopathy patients comprised a Clinical Activity Score of at least 3, a NOSPECS grade of at least 4, and duration under 3 months. This sample was taken from a study of T cells in Graves' hyperthyroidism and ophthalmopathy. Study overall: The blood sample was taken at first diagnosis, before treatment began.

Broader study findings: Ophthalmopathy and stable hyperthyroidism were separated by a 13 V-J model. With a median lead of roughly 6.8 months before onset, the model predicted ophthalmopathy.

TCR beta CDR3 regions were amplified from RNA. Researchers ran a first-round RT-PCR on the TCR CDR3 using the HTBI primer set. MiXCR, applied by TCRdb to the multiplex PCR reads, yields one record per CDR3 protein. The sample has about 260,000 distinct CDR3 sequences; approximately 21% are singletons. The CDR3 is 14 amino acids. Germline CDR1 SGHVS, CDR2 FNYEAQ. The J segment lost 8 bases and the V segment lost 7 bases, leaving 10 bases of the junction unmatched. The chain uses TRBV7-6 and TRBJ2-2; 7 bases are shared with TRBD1. Sequenced: blood. The clonotype was recovered from a man aged 25 to 40 with Graves' ophthalmopathy. This CDR3 is CASTQPRGIGELFF. DNA for the CDR3: TGTGCCAGCACCCAACCCAGGGGGATTGGGGAGCTGTTTTTT.